This is a list of T cell receptor beta chains from one sample in a study of response to subunit inactivated influenza vaccine. MiXCR, applied by TCRdb to the RT-PCR reads, yields one record per CDR3 protein. This sample carries about 780,000 distinct CDR3 sequences, approximately 17% of them seen once, and the ten largest clones take about a tenth. Source: PBMCs from blood, taken approximately 5 days after vaccination. The receptor set was obtained from a man over 45 who received an inactivated influenza vaccine. Both conserved end residues are part of each CDR3.

V gene | CDR3 protein
TRBV20-1 | CSAPAKPYEQYF
TRBV29-1 | CSSSTSGGETQYF
TRBV11-2 | CASSLMVGLAHFSTDTQYF
TRBV24-1 | CATSDPLGQTEQFF
TRBV20-1 | CSAREDRESTDTQYF
TRBV12-3/TRBV12-4 | CASSTDRRARQFF
TRBV29-1 | CSVLGSGRPYNEQFF
TRBV20-1 | CSARWQGGSYEQYF
TRBV12-3/TRBV12-4 | CASSLRTDPTDTQYF
TRBV25-1 | CASTPGSGKTQYF
TRBV2 | CASSELGYNEQFF
TRBV7-9 | CASSSLAGGDTQYF